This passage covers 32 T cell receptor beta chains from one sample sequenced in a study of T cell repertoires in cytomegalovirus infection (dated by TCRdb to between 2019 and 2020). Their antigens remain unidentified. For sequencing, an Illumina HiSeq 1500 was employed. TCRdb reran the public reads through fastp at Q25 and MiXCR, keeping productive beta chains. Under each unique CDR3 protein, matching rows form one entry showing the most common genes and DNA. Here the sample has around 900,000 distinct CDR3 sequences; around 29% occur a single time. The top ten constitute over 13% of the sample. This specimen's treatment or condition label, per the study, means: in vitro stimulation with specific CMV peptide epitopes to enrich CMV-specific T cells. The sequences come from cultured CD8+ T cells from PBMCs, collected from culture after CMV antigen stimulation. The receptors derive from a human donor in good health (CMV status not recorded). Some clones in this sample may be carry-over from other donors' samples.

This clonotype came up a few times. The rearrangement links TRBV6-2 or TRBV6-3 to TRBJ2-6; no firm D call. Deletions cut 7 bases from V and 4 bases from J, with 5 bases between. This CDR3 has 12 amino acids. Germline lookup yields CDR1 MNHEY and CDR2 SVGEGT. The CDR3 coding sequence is TGTGCCAGCATTGGGGGGGCCAACGTCCTGACTTTC. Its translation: CASIGGANVLTF.

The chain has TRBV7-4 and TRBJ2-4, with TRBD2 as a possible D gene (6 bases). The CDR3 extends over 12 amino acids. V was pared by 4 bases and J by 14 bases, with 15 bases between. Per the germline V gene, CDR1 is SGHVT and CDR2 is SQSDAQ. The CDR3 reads CASSSTGLVEYF. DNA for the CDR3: TGTGCCAGCAGCTCGACGGGACTCGTGGAGTACTTC.

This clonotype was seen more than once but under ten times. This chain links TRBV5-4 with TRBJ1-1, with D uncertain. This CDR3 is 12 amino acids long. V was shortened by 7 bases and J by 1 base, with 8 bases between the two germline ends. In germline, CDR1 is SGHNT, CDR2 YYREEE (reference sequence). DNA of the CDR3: TGTGCCAGCTATTCAGGGAACACTGAAGCTTTCTTT. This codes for CASYSGNTEAFF.

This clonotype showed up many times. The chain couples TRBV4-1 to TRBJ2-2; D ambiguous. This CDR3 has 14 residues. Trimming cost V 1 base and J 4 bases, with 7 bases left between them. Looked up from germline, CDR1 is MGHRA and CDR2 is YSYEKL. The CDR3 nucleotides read TGCGCCAGCAGCCAAGGCCAAAGCACCGGGGAGCTGTTTTTT. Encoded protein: CASSQGQSTGELFF.

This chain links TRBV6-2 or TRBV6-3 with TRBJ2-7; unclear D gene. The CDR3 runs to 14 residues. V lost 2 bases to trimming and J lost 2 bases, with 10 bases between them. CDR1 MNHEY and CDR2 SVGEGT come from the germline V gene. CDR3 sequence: CASSYPGEPYEQYV. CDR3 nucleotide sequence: TGTGCCAGCAGTTACCCTGGCGAACCCTACGAGCAGTACGTC.

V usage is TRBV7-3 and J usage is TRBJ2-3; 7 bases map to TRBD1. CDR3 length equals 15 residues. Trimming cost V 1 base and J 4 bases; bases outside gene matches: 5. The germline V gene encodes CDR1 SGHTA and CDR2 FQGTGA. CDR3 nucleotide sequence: TGTGCCAGCAGCTTAAGACAGGGTGATGCAGATACGCAGTATTTT. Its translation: CASSLRQGDADTQYF.

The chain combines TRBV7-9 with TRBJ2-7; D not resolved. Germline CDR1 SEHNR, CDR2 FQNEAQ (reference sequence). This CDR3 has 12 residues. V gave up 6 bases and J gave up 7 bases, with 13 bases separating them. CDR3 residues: CASSFDTGEQYV. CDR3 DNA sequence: TGTGCCAGCAGTTTCGACACTGGGGAGCAGTACGTC.

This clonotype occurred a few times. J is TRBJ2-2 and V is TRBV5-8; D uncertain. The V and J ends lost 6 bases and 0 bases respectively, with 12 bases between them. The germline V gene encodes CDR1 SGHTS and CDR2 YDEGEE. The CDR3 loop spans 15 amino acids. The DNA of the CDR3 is TGTGCCAGCACCCGCGAGGATGCGAACACCGGGGAGCTGTTTTTT. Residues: CASTREDANTGELFF.

CDR3 residues: CASSEKRGPDYEQYF. CDR3 nucleotides: TGCGCCAGCAGTGAGAAGCGGGGGCCTGACTACGAGCAGTACTTC. The chain uses TRBV10-1 and TRBJ2-7; TRBD2 matches at 8 bases. This CDR3 region has 15 residues. Germline trimming cut 2 bases from V and 3 bases from J; bases unmatched to any gene: 6. Germline values: CDR1 WNHNN, CDR2 SYGVQD (reference sequence).

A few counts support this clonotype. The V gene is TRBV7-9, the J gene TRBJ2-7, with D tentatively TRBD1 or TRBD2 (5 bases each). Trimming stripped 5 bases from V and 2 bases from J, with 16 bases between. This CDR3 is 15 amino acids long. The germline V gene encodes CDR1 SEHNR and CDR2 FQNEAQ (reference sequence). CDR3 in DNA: TGTGCCAGCAGCCCACGGGACGGGAAGACCTACGAGCAGTACTTC. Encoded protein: CASSPRDGKTYEQYF.

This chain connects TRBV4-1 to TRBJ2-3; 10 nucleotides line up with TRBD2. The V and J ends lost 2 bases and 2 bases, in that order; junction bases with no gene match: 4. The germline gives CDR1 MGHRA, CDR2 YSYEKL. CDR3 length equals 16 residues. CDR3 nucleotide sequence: TGCGCCAGCAGCCAACCAGCGGGGGGGTCCACAGATACGCAGTATTTT. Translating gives CASSQPAGGSTDTQYF.

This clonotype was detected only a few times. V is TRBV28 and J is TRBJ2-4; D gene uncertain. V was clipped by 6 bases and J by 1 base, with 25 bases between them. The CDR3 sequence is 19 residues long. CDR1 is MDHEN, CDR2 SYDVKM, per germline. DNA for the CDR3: TGTGCCAGCAGCCCCGATCCGAGACAACAGTTTTACGCCAAAAACATTCAGTACTTC. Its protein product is CASSPDPRQQFYAKNIQYF.

This CDR3 is CASSRPGRETQYF. CDR3 nucleotide sequence: TGTGCCAGCAGCAGGCCGGGGAGGGAGACCCAGTACTTC. The rearrangement links TRBV27 to TRBJ2-5, with TRBD2 as a possible D gene (6 bases). CDR3 size: 13 residues. Germline lookup yields CDR1 MNHEY and CDR2 SMNVEV (reference sequence). Trimming cost V 6 bases and J 5 bases, with 13 bases left between them.

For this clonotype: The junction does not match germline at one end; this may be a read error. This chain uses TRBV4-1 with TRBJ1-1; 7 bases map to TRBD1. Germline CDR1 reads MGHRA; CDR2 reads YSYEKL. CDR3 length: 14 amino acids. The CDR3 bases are TGCGCCAGCAGCCAAGACAGGGGGAACGCTGAAGCTTTCTTT. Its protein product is CASSQDRGNAEAFF.

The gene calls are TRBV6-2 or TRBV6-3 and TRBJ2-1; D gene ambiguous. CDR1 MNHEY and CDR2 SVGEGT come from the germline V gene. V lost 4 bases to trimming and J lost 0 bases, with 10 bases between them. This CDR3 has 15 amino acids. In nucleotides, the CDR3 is TGTGCCAGCAGTTTTGCCCGGAGCTCCTACAATGAGCAGTTCTTC. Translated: CASSFARSSYNEQFF.

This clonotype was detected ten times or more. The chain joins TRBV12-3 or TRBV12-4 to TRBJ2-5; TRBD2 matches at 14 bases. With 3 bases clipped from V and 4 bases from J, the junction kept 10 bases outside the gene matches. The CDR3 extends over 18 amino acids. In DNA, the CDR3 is TGTGCCAGCAGTTTGGCTCCCCGACTAGCGGGGGGGCGAGAGACCCAGTACTTC. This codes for CASSLAPRLAGGRETQYF.

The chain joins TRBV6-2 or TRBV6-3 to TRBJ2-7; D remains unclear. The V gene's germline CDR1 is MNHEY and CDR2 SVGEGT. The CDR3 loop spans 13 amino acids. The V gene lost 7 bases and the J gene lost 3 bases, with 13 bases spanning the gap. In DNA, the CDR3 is TGTGCCAGCACCTCCGCCTCAGTCTACGAGCAGTACGTC. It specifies CASTSASVYEQYV.

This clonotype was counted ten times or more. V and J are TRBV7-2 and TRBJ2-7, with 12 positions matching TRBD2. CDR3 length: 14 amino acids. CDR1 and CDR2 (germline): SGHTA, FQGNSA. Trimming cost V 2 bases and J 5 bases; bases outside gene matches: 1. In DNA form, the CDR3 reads TGTGCCAGCAGCTTACTAGCGGGGGGGAACGAGCAGTACTTC. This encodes CASSLLAGGNEQYF.

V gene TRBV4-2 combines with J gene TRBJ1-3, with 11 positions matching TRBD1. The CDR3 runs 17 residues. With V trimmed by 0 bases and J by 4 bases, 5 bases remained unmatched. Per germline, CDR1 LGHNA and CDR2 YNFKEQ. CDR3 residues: CASSQEGTGGRGNTIYF. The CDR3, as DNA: TGTGCCAGCAGCCAAGAAGGGACAGGGGGACGCGGAAACACCATATATTTT.

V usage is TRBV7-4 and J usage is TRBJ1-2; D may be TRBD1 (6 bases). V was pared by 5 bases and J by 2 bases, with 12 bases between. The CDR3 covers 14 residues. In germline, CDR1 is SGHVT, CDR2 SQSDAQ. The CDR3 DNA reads TGTGCCAGCAGCGGGTCCGGACAGAACTATGGCTACACCTTC. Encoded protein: CASSGSGQNYGYTF.

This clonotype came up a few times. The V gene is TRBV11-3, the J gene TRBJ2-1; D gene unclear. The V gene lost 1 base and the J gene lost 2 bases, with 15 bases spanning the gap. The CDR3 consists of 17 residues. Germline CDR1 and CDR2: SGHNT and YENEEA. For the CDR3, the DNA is TGTGCCAGCAGCTTAGCGTACAGTCTACTCACCTACAATGAGCAGTTCTTC. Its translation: CASSLAYSLLTYNEQFF.

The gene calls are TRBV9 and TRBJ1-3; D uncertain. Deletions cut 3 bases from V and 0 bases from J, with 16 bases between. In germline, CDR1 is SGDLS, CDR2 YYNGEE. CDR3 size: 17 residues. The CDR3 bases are TGTGCCAGCAGCGACCCCACCCACTTGCGCTCTGGAAACACCATATATTTT. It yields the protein CASSDPTHLRSGNTIYF.

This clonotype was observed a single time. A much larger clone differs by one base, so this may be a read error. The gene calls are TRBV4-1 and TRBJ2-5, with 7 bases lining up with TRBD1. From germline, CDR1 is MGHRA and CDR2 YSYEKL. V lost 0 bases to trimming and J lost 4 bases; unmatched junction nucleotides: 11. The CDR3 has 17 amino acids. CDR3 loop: CASSQEFSGQSGETQYF. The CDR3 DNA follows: TGCGCCAGCAGCCAAGAATTTTCGGGACAGTCGGGAGAGACCCAGTACTTC.

This chain's CDR3 is CSATGQGDPEAFF. CDR3 bases: TGCAGTGCTACGGGACAGGGGGACCCTGAAGCTTTCTTT. V and J are TRBV20-1 and TRBJ1-1; TRBD1 aligns across 11 bases. V was clipped by 4 bases and J by 6 bases; unmatched bases: 4. Germline V CDR1 and CDR2: DFQATT, SNEGSKA (reference sequence). The CDR3 length is 13 residues.

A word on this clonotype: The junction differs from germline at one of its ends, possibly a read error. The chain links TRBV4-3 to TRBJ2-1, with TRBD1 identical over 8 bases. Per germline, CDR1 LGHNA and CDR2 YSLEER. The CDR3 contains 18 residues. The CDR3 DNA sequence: TGCGCCAGCAGCCAAGAAGAGACAGGGGTAGTCTCCTACAATGAACAGTTCTTC. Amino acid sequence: CASSQEETGVVSYNEQFF.

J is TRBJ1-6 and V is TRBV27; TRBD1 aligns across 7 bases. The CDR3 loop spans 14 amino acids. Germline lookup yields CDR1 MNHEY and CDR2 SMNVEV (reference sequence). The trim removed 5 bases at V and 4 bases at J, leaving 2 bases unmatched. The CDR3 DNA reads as TGTGCCAGCAGTCCGACAGGGTATAATTCACCCCTCCACTTT. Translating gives CASSPTGYNSPLHF.

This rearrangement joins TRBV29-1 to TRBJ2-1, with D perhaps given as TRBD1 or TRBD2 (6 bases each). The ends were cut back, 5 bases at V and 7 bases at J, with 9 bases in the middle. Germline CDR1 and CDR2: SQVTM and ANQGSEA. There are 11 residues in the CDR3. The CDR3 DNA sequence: TGCAGCGTTTGGGGGGCTAATGAGCAGTTCTTC. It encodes CSVWGANEQFF.

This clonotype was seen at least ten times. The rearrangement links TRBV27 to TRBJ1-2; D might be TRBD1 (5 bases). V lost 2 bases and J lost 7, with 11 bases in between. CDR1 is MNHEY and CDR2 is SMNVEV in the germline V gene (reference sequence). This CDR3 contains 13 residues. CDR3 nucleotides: TGTGCCAGCAGTTTAGGCGGGGGAACTGGCTACACCTTC. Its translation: CASSLGGGTGYTF.

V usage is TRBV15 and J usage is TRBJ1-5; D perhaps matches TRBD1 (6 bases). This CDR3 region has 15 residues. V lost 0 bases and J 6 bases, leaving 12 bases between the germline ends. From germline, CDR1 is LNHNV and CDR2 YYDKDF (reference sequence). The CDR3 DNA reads TGTGCCACCAGCAGAGATCAAGGGGGAGTTCAGCCCCAGCATTTT. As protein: CATSRDQGGVQPQHF.

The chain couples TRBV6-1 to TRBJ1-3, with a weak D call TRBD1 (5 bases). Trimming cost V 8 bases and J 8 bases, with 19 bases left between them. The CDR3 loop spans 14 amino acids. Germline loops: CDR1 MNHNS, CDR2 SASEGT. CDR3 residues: CASPGDGFLDTIYF. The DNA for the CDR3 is TGTGCCAGCCCCGGGGACGGTTTTCTAGACACCATATATTTT.

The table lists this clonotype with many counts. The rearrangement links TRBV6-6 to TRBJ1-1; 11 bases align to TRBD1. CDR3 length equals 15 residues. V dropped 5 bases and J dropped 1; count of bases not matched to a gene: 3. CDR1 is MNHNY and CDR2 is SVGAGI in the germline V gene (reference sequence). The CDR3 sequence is CASSPDRGQNTEAFF. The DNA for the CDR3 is TGTGCCAGCAGTCCGGACAGGGGGCAGAACACTGAAGCTTTCTTT.

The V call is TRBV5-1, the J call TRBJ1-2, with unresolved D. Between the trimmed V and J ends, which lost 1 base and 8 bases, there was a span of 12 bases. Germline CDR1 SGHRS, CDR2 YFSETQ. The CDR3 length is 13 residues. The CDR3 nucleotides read TGCGCCAGCAGCTTGACAGTGCTGGAGGGCTACACCTTC. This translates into CASSLTVLEGYTF. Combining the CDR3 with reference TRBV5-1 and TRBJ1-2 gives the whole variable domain KAGVTQTPRYLIKTRGQQVTLSCSPISGHRSVSWYQQTPGQGLQFLFEYFSETQRNKGNFPGRFSGRQFSNSRSEMNVSTLELGDSALYLCASSLTVLEGYTFGSGTRLTVV.